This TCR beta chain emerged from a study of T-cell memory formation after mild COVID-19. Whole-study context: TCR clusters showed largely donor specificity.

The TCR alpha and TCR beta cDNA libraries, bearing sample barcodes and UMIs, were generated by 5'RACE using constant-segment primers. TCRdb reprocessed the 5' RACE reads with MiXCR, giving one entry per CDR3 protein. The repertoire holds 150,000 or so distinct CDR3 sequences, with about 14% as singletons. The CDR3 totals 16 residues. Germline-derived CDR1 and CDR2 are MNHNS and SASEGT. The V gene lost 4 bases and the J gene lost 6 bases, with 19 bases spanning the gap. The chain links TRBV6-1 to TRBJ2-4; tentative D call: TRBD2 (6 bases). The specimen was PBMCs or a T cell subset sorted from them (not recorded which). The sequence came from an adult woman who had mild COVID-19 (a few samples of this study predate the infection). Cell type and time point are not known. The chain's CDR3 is CASSGGTEGWGNIQYF. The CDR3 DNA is TGTGCCAGCAGTGGAGGGACGGAGGGATGGGGAAACATTCAGTACTTC.